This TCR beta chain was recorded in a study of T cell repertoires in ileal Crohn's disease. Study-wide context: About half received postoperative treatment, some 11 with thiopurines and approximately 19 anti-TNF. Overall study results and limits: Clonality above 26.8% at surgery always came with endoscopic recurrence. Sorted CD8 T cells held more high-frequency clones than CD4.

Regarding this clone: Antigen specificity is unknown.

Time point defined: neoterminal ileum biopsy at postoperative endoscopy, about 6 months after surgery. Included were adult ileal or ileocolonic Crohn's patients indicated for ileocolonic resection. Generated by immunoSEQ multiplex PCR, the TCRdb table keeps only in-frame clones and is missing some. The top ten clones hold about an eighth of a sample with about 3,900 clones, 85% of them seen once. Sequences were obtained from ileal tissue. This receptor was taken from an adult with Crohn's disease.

The DNA for the CDR3 is TGTGCCTGGAGTATTCAGGGGCTCTCCTACAATGAGCAGTTCTTC. This gives the protein CAWSIQGLSYNEQFF. V gene TRBV30 combines with J gene TRBJ2-1; maybe TRBD1 (6 bases). Trimming shortened V by 2 bases and J by 0 bases, and 11 bases separated the two germline ends. This CDR3 spans 15 amino acids. Germline V CDR1 and CDR2: GTSNPN, SVGIG (reference sequence).